The clone carrying this T cell receptor beta chain was seen only once. Antigen: not known. Deletions cut 0 bases from V and 4 bases from J, with 10 bases between. Germline CDR1 and CDR2: SGHAT and FQNNGV. CDR3 size: 14 residues. This entry comes from a study of shared clonotypes between healthy human individuals. Points from the study as a whole: Among non-shared clonotypes, generation probabilities were lower than among those shared by all four donors. Sampling covered blood only; tissue repertoires likely differ. Naive subsets tended to show greater estimated richness than memory subsets. Read depth was anticipated to influence clonotype sharing among donors.

The method was immunoSEQ multiplex PCR; TCRdb's version includes in-frame clones alone and lacks a portion of them. The sample consists of about 2.3 million clones, 92% of them appearing once. The receptor was derived from a man younger than 30 in good health. Some clones in this sample may be carry-over from other donors' samples. V is TRBV11-2 and J is TRBJ2-7, with TRBD2 as a possible D gene (5 bases). Sequencing was performed on naive CD4+ T cells from PBMCs. The subset: CD45RA+ positively selected. CDR3 sequence: CASSLEVGRYEQYF. DNA of the CDR3: TGTGCCAGCAGCTTAGAAGTTGGGAGATACGAGCAGTACTTC.